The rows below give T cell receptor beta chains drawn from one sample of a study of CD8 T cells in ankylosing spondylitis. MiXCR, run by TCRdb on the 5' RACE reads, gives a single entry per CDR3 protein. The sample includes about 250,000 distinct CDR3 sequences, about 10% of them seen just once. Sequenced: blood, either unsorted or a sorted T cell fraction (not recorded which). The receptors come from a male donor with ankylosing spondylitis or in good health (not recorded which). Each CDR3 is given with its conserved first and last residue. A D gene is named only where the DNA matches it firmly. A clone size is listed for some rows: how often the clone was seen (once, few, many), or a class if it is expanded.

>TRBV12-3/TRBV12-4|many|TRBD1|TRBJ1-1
TGTGCCAGCAGTTTAGGGGTGGGACAGGGGACCACTGAAGCTTTCTTT
CASSLGVGQGTTEAFF
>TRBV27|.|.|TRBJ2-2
TGTGCCAGCAGCTCGATGCACCGCAGGGGGGACACCGGGGAGCTGTTTTTT
CASSSMHRRGDTGELFF
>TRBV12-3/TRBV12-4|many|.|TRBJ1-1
TGTGCCAGCGGATCGACTGGCGGCAGCGCTGAAGCTTTCTTT
CASGSTGGSAEAFF
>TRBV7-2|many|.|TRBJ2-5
TGTGCCAGCAGCTTGGTGGGGGGAGAGACCCAGTACTTC
CASSLVGGETQYF
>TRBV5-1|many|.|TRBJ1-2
TGCGCCAGCGGCCCAGGGGAAATAGGTGGCTACACCTTC
CASGPGEIGGYTF
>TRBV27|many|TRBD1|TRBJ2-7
TGTGCCAGCAGTTTAAACTTGGCGGGGACAGGGGCCTACGAGCAGTACTTC
CASSLNLAGTGAYEQYF
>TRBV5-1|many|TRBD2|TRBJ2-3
TGCGCCAGCAGCCAAATACTGGCGGGAGGGCCGACAGATACGCAGTATTTT
CASSQILAGGPTDTQYF
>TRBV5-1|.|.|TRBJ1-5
TGCGCCAGCAGCGTCGGCCCGGATAGCAATCAGCCCCAGCATTTT
CASSVGPDSNQPQHF
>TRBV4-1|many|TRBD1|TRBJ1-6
TGCGCCAGCAGCCATACCACAGGGGTCTCCTATAATTCACCCCTCCACTTT
CASSHTTGVSYNSPLHF
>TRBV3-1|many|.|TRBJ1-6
TGTGCCAGCAGCCAACCTCATCCGACAGGAAATTCACCCCTCCACTTT
CASSQPHPTGNSPLHF
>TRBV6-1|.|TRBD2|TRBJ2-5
TGTGCCAGCAGTGAGGGGGGGGACGTGGAGACCCAGTACTTC
CASSEGGDVETQYF
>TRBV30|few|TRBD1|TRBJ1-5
TGTGCCTGGAGTTTGAAAGGCGGGACAGGGAATCAGCCCCAGCATTTT
CAWSLKGGTGNQPQHF
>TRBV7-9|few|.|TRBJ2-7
TGTGCCAGCAGTTCTCATGATGTCAGGAGCTCCTACGAGCAGTACTTC
CASSSHDVRSSYEQYF
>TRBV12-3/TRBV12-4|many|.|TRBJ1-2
TGTGCCAGCAGTTCCCCCCTAGGAAAATCCTATGGCTACACCTTC
CASSSPLGKSYGYTF
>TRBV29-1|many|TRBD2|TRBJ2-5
TGCAGCGTGGGGACTAGCGGGAGAGGCGAAGAGACCCAGTACTTC
CSVGTSGRGEETQYF
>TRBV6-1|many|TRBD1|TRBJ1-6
TGTGCCAGCAGTCTGGACCGGGACAGGGGCTTCTCCTATAATTCACCCCTCCACTTT
CASSLDRDRGFSYNSPLHF
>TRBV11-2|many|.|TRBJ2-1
TGTGCCAGCAGGGGAGTGGTTCTAGCAAATGAGCAGTTCTTC
CASRGVVLANEQFF
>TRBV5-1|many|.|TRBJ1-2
TGCGCCAGCAGCTTGGATGGGGGGCAAAACTATGGCTACACCTTC
CASSLDGGQNYGYTF
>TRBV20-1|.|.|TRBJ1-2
TGCAGTGCGGTCGACAGTAGAGGGCGGTGGGAAGGCTACACCTTC
CSAVDSRGRWEGYTF
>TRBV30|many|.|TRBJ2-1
TGTGCCTGGTCAAGGAGTATCAGGGGTGAGCAGTTCTTC
CAWSRSIRGEQFF
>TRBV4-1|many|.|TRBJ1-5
TGCGCCAGCAGCCTCTATAGCAATCAGCCCCAGCATTTT
CASSLYSNQPQHF
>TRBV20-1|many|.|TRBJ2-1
TGCAGTGCCCGAAGAGGCTACAATGAGCAGTTCTTC
CSARRGYNEQFF
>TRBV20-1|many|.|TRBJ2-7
TGCAGTGCTAGAGCGGGAGCTCTCTACGAGCAGTACTTC
CSARAGALYEQYF
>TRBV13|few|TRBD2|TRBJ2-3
TGTGCCAGCAGCTCCCGACTAGCGGAGGCCTACACAGATACGCAGTATTTT
CASSSRLAEAYTDTQYF
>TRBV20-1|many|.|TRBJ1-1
TGCAGTGCTAGAGCGTACATCACTGAAGCTTTCTTT
CSARAYITEAFF
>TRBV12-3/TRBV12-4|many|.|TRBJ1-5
TGTGCCAGCAGTTTCGGGGGGCCCCAGCATTTT
CASSFGGPQHF
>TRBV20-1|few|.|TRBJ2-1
TGCAGTGCTGGGGGGGCGAACAACAATGAGCAGTTCTTC
CSAGGANNNEQFF
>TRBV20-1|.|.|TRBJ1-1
TGCAGTGCTAGAGCGGGGGGGCAGGGGAGGACTGAAGCTTTCTTT
CSARAGGQGRTEAFF
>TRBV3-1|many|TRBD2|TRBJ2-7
TGTGCCAGCAGCCAAGGGGCGGGAGGGCCCTACGAGCAGTACTTC
CASSQGAGGPYEQYF
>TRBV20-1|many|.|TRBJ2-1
TGCAGTGCTAGAGATCGGAGTCAGCCCTCGCAGTTCTTC
CSARDRSQPSQFF
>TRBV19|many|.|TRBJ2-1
TGTGCCAGTAGTATCGGGGCACACAATGAGCAGTTCTTC
CASSIGAHNEQFF
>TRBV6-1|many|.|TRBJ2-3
TGTGCCAGCAGCGTCAGCTTCACAGATACGCAGTATTTT
CASSVSFTDTQYF
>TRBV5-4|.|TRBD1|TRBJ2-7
TGTGCCAGCAGCTTGGGACAGGGATACAACTACGAGCAGTACTTC
CASSLGQGYNYEQYF
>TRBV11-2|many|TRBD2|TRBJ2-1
TGTGCCAGCAGAATAGCGGGGGGCCCTTACAATGAGCAGTTCTTC
CASRIAGGPYNEQFF
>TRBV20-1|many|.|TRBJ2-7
TGCAGTGCTTCCCGGAGGGGCGGGAATATGAACGAGCAGTACTTC
CSASRRGGNMNEQYF
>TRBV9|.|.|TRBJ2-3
TGTGCCAGCAGCGTAGCTCCAGGGTTGGATACGCAGTATTTT
CASSVAPGLDTQYF
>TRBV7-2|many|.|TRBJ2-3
TGTGCCAGCAGCTTAGAGGGCCTAGATACGCAGTATTTT
CASSLEGLDTQYF
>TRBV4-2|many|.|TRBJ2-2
TGTGCCAGCAGCCAAGTCGGGTTAAACGCGAACACCGGGGAGCTGTTTTTT
CASSQVGLNANTGELFF
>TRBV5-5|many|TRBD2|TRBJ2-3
TGTGCCAGCAGCTTTCGGGGGGTAGGCACAGATACGCAGTATTTT
CASSFRGVGTDTQYF
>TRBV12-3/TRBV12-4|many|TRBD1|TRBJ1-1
TGTGCCAGCAGTCCGCCACTCCGGGACAGGGCCTCGAACACTGAAGCTTTCTTT
CASSPPLRDRASNTEAFF
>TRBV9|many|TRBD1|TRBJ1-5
TGTGCCAGCAGCACCACAGGGGGAATAGGTCAGCCCCAGCATTTT
CASSTTGGIGQPQHF
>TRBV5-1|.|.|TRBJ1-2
TGCGCCAGCAGCTTGGTCCCAGGGGAGAACTATGGCTACACCTTC
CASSLVPGENYGYTF
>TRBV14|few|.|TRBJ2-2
TGTGCCAGCAGCCCCGGCGGGGAGCTGTTTTTT
CASSPGGELFF
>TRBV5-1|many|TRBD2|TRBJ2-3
TGCGCCAGCAGCTTGGTAGCGGGAGTGGGTGATACGCAGTATTTT
CASSLVAGVGDTQYF
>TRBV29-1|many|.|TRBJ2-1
TGCAGCGTCTTGAAGACCTCTACCAGCTCCTACAATGAGCAGTTCTTC
CSVLKTSTSSYNEQFF
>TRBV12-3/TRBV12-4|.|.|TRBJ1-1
TGTGCCAGCAAAACGCGGACGAACACTGAAGCTTTCTTT
CASKTRTNTEAFF
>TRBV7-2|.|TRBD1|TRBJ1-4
TGTGCCAGCAGCTTAGCCCCGGATTTGACAGGGTTTTTTGAAAAACTGTTTTTT
CASSLAPDLTGFFEKLFF
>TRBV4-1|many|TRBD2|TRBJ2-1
TGCGCCAGCAGCCAAGGACTAGCGGACAATGAGCAGTTCTTC
CASSQGLADNEQFF
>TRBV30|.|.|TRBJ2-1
TGTGCCTGGCTTGGACCGATCAATGAGCAGTTCTTC
CAWLGPINEQFF
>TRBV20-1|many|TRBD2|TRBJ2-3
TGCAGTGCTAGCTTTGCGGGAGTTCGGAAAGATACGCAGTATTTT
CSASFAGVRKDTQYF
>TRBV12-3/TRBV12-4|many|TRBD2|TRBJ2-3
TGTGCCAGCAGTCCCCTCGGGACTACCGTATTCACGCAGTATTTT
CASSPLGTTVFTQYF
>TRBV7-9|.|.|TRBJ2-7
TGTGCCAGCAGCTTGGGAGAGACACTATACGAGCAGTACTTC
CASSLGETLYEQYF
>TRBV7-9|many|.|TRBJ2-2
TGTGCCAGCAGCTTTCAACGGGCCTCCGGGCTGCTGTTTTTT
CASSFQRASGLLFF
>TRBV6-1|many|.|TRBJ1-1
TGTGCCAGTGACCGGGGAAATTATGCGAACACTGAAGCTTTCTTT
CASDRGNYANTEAFF
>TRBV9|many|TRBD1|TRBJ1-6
TGTGCCAGCAGCGTAGGGACAGGGGGAGGCTCCTATAATTCACCCCTCCACTTT
CASSVGTGGGSYNSPLHF